Listed below are T cell receptor beta chains from one sample, sequenced in a study of shared clonotypes between healthy human individuals. The method was immunoSEQ multiplex PCR; TCRdb's version includes in-frame clones alone and lacks a portion of them. The data show over a million clones, 65% to 80% seen once. Source material: memory CD4+ T cells sorted from blood. These receptors all stem from a man aged 18 to 30 in good health. Each CDR3 is given with its conserved first and last residue. The order of the fields is V gene, D gene, J gene, CDR3 protein. D genes are given only for firm matches.

TRBV15	.	TRBJ1-2	CATSRDGSDYGYTF
TRBV7-9	TRBD2	TRBJ2-2	CASYETGGPDGELFF
TRBV28	TRBD1	TRBJ1-6	CASSLPLRGLVDSPLHF
TRBV29-1	TRBD1	TRBJ2-7	CSVRTGVASYEQYF
TRBV6-1	.	TRBJ1-2	CASSDNAVGNYGYTF
TRBV5-1	.	TRBJ2-2	CASSWKDRNTGELFF
TRBV5-1	.	TRBJ2-3	CASSLDGDRFDTQYF
TRBV7-2	.	TRBJ2-4	CASIEGGAGLAKNIQYF
TRBV6-6	TRBD1	TRBJ2-2	CASQGAGTGELFF
TRBV18	.	TRBJ1-1	CASSPLIGRDTEAFF
TRBV7-6	TRBD1	TRBJ2-7	CASSLGGTGYEQYF
TRBV7-2	TRBD1	TRBJ1-4	CASSPRDRVSTNEKLFF
TRBV7-7	.	TRBJ2-2	CASSLVMSGELFF
TRBV9	.	TRBJ1-2	CASSVVSGTVGEGYTF
TRBV7-9	TRBD2	TRBJ2-1	CASSLATSGGSNNEQFF
TRBV19	.	TRBJ1-1	CASSVNMNTEAFF
TRBV19	.	TRBJ2-1	CASSYGSSGGYNEQFF
TRBV23-1	.	TRBJ2-3	CASTLNLGRTKVEDTQYF
TRBV30	.	TRBJ2-2	CAWRGANTGELFF
TRBV30	.	TRBJ2-3	CAWRGMVSTSSTDTQYF
TRBV11-3	.	TRBJ2-5	CASSSGGRQETQYF
TRBV5-6	.	TRBJ2-2	CASSRPGELFF
TRBV5-1	TRBD1	TRBJ2-1	CASSPDRGNEQFF